This TCR beta chain was obtained from a study of shared clonotypes between healthy human individuals. Both subsets, CD45RA+ naive and CD45RA-negative memory, were split from the CD4+ cells. Findings of the study overall: On the whole, naive subsets had larger estimated richness than memory subsets had.

V lost 0 bases and J lost 11, with 17 bases in between. In germline, CDR1 is SGHRS, CDR2 YFSETQ. The CDR3 runs 14 residues. For this clone: The antigen is not known.

Some clones are missing from TCRdb's copy, which holds only in-frame ones; the method was immunoSEQ multiplex PCR. The table includes 980,000 or so clones, less than 85% detected once. Sequencing input: memory CD4+ T cells sorted from blood. Subset noted: CD45RA-negative fraction. This chain joins TRBV5-1 and TRBJ1-1; D uncertain. The source is a man between 18 and 35 years old in good health. For the CDR3, the DNA is TGCGCCAGCAGCTTGGCTGTCAACCCCGGGGTGGCTTTCTTT. Translation: CASSLAVNPGVAFF.